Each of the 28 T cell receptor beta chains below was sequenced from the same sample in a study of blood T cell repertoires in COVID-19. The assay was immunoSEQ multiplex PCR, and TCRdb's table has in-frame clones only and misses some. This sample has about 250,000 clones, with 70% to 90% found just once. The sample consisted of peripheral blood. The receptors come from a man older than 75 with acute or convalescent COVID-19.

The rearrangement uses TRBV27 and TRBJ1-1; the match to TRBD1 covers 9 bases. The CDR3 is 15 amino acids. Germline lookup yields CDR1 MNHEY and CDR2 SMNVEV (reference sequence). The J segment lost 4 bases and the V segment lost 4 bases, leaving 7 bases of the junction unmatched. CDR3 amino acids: CASSSYLGQGTEAFF. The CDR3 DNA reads TGTGCCAGCAGTTCTTACCTGGGACAGGGCACTGAAGCTTTCTTT.

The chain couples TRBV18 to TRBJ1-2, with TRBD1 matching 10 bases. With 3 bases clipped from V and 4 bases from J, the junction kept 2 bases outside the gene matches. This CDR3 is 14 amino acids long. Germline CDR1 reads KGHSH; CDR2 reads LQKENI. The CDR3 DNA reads TGTGCCAGCTCACCGGGACAGGGGTCCTATGGCTACACCTTC. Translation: CASSPGQGSYGYTF.

CDR3 sequence: CSVEAQGLNYGYTF. CDR3 bases: TGCAGCGTTGAAGCACAGGGCTTAAACTATGGCTACACCTTC. The chain has TRBV29-1 and TRBJ1-2; tentatively, D is TRBD1 (6 bases). The CDR3 is made up of 14 amino acids. V lost 1 base and J lost 2, with 11 bases in between. Germline V gene lookup returns CDR1 SQVTM and CDR2 ANQGSEA.

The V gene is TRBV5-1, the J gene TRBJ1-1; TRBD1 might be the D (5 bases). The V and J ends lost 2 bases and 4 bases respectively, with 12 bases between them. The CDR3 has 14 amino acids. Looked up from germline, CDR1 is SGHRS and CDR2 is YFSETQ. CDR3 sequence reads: CASSLEGVFTEAFF. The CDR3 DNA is TGCGCCAGCAGCTTAGAAGGGGTATTCACTGAAGCTTTCTTT.

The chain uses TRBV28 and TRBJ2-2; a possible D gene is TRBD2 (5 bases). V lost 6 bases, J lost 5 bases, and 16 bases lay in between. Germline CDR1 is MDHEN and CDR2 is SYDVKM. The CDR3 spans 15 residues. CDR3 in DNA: TGTGCCAGCAGGAGTAGTGGTGGGAGAACCGGGGAGCTGTTTTTT. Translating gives CASRSSGGRTGELFF.

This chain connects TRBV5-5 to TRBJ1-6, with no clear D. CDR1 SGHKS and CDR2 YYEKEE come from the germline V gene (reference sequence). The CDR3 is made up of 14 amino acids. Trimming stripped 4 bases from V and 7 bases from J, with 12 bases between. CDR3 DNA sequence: TGTGCCAGCAGCATCCGGGATACCAATTCACCCCTCCACTTT. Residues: CASSIRDTNSPLHF.

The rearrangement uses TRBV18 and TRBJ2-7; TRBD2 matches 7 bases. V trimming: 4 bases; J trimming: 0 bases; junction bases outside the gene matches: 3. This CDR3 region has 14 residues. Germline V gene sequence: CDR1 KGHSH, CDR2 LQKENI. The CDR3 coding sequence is TGTGCCAGCTCACTCCGGGACTACTCCTACGAGCAGTACTTC. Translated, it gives CASSLRDYSYEQYF.

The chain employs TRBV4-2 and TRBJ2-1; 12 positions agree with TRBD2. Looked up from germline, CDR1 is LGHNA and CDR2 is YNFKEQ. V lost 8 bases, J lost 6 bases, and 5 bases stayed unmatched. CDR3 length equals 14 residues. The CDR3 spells CASRLAGDFNEQFF. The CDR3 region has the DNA TGTGCCAGCCGACTAGCGGGAGATTTCAATGAGCAGTTCTTC.

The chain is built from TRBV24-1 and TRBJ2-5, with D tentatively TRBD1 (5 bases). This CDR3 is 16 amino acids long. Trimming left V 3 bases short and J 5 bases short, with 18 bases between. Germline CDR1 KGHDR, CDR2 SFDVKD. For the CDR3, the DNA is TGTGCCACCAGTGATCCGCGAAATAGGGCAGGGGAGACCCAGTACTTC. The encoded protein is CATSDPRNRAGETQYF.

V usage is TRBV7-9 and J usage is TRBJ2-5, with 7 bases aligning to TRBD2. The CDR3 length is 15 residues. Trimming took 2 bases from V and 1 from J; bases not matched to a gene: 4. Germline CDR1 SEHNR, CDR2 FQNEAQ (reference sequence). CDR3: CASSLSASGQETQYF. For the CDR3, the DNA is TGTGCCAGCAGCTTATCGGCTAGCGGCCAAGAGACCCAGTACTTC.

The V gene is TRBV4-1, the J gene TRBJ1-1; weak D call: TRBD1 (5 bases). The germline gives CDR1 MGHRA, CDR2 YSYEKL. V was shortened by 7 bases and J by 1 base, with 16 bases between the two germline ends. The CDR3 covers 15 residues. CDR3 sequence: CASNLKGQGNTEAFF. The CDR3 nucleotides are TGCGCCAGCAATCTTAAAGGGCAGGGGAACACTGAAGCTTTCTTT.

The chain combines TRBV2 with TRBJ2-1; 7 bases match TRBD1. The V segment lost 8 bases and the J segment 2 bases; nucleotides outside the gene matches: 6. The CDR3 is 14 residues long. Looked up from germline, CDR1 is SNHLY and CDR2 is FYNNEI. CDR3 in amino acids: CASSGDRAYNEQFF. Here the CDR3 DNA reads TGTGCCAGCTCCGGGGACAGAGCCTACAATGAGCAGTTCTTC. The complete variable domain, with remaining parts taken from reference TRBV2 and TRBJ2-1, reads EPEVTQTPSHQVTQMGQEVILRCVPISNHLYFYWYRQILGQKVEFLVSFYNNEISEKSEIFDDQFSVERPDGSNFTLKIRSTKLEDSAMYFCASSGDRAYNEQFFGPGTRLTVL.

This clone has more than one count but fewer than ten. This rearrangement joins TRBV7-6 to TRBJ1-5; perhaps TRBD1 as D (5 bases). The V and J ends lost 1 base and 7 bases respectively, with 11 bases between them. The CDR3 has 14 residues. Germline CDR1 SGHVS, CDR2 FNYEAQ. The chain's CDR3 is CASSLGGGGQPQHF. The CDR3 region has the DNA TGTGCCAGCAGCTTAGGGGGGGGAGGCCAGCCCCAGCATTTT.

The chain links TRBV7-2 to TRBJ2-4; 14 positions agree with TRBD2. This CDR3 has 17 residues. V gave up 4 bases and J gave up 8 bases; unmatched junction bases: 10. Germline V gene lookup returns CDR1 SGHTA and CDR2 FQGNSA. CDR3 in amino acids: CASSSGLAGADGDIQYF. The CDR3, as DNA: TGTGCCAGCAGCTCGGGACTAGCGGGGGCGGATGGGGACATTCAGTACTTC.

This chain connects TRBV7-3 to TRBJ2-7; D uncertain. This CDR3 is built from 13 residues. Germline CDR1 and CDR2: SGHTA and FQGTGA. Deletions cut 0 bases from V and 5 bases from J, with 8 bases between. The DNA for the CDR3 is TGTGCCAGCAGCTTAACCGACAAGAACGAGCAGTACTTC. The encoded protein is CASSLTDKNEQYF.

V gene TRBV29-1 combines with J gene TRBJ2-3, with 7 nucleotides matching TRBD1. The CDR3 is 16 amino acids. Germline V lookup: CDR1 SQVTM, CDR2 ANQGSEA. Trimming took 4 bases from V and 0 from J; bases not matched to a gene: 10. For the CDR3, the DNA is TGCAGCGTTGGGTTCACGGACAGGCCCAGCACAGATACGCAGTATTTT. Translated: CSVGFTDRPSTDTQYF.

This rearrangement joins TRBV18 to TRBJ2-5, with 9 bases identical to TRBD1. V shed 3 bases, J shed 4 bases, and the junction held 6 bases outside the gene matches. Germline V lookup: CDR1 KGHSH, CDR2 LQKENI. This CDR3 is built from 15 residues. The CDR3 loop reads CASSPHRGPVETQYF. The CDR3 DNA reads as TGTGCCAGCTCACCGCACAGGGGGCCGGTAGAGACCCAGTACTTC.

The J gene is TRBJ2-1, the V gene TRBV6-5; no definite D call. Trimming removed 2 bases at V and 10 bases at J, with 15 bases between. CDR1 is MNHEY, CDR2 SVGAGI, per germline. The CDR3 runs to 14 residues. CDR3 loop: CASSYGPGPSEQFF. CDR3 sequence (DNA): TGTGCCAGCAGTTACGGTCCAGGTCCAAGCGAGCAGTTCTTC.

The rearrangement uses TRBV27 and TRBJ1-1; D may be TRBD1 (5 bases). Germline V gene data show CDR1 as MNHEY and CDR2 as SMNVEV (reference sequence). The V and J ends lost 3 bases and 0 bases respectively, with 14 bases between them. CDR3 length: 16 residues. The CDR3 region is CASSFLQGRMNTEAFF. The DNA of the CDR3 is TGTGCCAGCAGTTTTCTGCAGGGTCGTATGAACACTGAAGCTTTCTTT.

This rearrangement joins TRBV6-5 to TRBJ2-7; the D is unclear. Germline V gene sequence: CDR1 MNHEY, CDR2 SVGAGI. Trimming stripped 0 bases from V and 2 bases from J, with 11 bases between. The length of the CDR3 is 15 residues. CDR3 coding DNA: TGTGCCAGCAGTTACTCGAGTGGTTTCGCCTACGAGCAGTACTTC. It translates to CASSYSSGFAYEQYF.

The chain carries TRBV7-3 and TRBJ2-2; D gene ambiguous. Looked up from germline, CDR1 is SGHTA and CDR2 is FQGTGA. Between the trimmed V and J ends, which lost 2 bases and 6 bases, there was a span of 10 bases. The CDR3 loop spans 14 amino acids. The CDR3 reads CASSLRVTAGELFF. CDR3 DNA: TGTGCCAGCAGCTTACGAGTGACTGCCGGGGAGCTGTTTTTT.

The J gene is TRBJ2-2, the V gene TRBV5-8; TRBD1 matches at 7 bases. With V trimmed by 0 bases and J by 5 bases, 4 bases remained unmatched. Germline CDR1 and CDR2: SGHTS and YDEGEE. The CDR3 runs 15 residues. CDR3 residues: CASSLGQGDTGELFF. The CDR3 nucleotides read TGTGCCAGCAGCTTGGGACAGGGTGATACCGGGGAGCTGTTTTTT. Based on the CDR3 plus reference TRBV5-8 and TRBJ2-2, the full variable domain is EAGVTQSPTHLIKTRGQQATLRCSPISGHTSVYWYQQALGLGLQFLLWYDEGEERNRGNFPPRFSGRQFPNYSSELNVNALELEDSALYLCASSLGQGDTGELFFGEGSRLTVL.

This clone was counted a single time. For the CDR3, the DNA is TGCGCCAGCAGCTTGGGAGTAGCGGGGGCCAACGTCCTGACTTTC. Amino acids: CASSLGVAGANVLTF. J is TRBJ2-6 and V is TRBV5-1; D perhaps matches TRBD2 (5 bases). Trimming left V 0 bases short and J 4 bases short, with 8 bases between. Germline V gives CDR1 SGHRS, CDR2 YFSETQ. CDR3 length: 15 amino acids. The full variable domain, completed using reference TRBV5-1 and TRBJ2-6, is KAGVTQTPRYLIKTRGQQVTLSCSPISGHRSVSWYQQTPGQGLQFLFEYFSETQRNKGNFPGRFSGRQFSNSRSEMNVSTLELGDSALYLCASSLGVAGANVLTFGAGSRLTVL.

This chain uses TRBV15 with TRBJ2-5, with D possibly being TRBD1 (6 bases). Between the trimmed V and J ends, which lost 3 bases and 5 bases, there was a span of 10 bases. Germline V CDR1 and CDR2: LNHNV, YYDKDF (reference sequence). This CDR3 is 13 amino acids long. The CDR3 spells CATSSVRGETQYF. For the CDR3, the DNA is TGTGCCACCAGCAGCGTCAGGGGCGAGACCCAGTACTTC. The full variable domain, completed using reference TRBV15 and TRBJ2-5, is DAMVIQNPRYQVTQFGKPVTLSCSQTLNHNVMYWYQQKSSQAPKLLFHYYDKDFNNEADTPDNFQSRRPNTSFCFLDIRSPGLGDTAMYLCATSSVRGETQYFGPGTRLLVL.

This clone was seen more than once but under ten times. CDR3: CASSEAAHGGGYF. The CDR3 nucleotides are TGTGCCAGCAGTGAAGCTGCCCATGGAGGAGGCTATTTT. The chain has TRBV2 and TRBJ1-3; D remains unclear. Trimming pared 0 bases from V and 16 bases from J, leaving 16 bases between. CDR3 size: 13 residues. Germline V gene sequence: CDR1 SNHLY, CDR2 FYNNEI.

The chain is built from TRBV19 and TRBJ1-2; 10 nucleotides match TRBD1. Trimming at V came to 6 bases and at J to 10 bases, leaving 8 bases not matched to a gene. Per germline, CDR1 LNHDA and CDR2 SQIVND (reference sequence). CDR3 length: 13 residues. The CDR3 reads CASSPRDRGIYTF. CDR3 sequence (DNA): TGTGCCAGTAGCCCCCGGGACAGGGGTATCTACACCTTC. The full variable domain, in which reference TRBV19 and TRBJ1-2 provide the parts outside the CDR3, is DGGITQSPKYLFRKEGQNVTLSCEQNLNHDAMYWYRQDPGQGLRLIYYSQIVNDFQKGDIAEGYSVSREKKESFPLTVTSAQKNPTAFYLCASSPRDRGIYTFGSGTRLTVV.

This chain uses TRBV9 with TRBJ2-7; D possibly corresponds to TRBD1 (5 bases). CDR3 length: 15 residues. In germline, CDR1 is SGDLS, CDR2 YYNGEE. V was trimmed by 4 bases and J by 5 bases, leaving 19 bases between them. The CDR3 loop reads CASSPDPTATNEQYF. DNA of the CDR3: TGTGCCAGCAGCCCAGACCCGACAGCTACGAACGAGCAGTACTTC.

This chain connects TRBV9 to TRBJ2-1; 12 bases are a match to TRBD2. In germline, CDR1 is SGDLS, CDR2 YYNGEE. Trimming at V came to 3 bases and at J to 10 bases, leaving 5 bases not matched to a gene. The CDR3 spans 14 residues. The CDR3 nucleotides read TGTGCCAGCAGCGGGACTAGCGGGGCCACAGAGCAGTTCTTC. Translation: CASSGTSGATEQFF.